What follows is one TCR beta chain and its context. Its antigen is unknown. Per-base qualities were not stored, and no clone one base away is much larger. Relative to germline, V is 1 base shorter and J is 7 bases shorter, with 17 bases between their ends. The CDR3 contains 16 residues, cysteine and phenylalanine counted. CDR3 DNA is the only sequence kept; it has 48 bases, read in frame from the first base. CDR1 SGHTA and CDR2 FQGNSA are derived from the germline V gene. The sample belongs to a study of blood T cells in healthy people across ages (dated by TCRdb to the mid-2010s). Turning to the overall study: Template switching captured roughly one uniquely barcoded TCR beta cDNA molecule per two T cells in model experiments. To track age-related changes in TCR beta repertoire diversity, the study relied on deep sequencing normalized with unique cDNA molecular identifiers. Four age groups were formed from the donors: young (average approximately 15 years), middle-aged (just under 40), aged (more than 55) and long-lived (approximately 80). To avoid experimental bias, donors of different ages were randomly spread across the sequencing lanes. For two donors (one aged 18 to 29 and one aged 80 or older), the study analyzed two additional independent replicas of 1 million unique cDNA reads from the same blood draw.

Study-wide conclusions, independent of this receptor: Observed TCR beta diversity correlated strongly with the percentage of naive T cells measured by flow cytometry. Because donor CMV infection status was unknown, age-related changes in expanded clonotypes were potentially confounded. As age increased, observed TCR beta diversity per million T cells dropped in a roughly linear way, and a significant reduction was already evident by age around 41. Conclusive comparison of naive and antigen-experienced compartments was prevented by the profiling of bulk unsorted PBMCs. Compared with the aged group, more naive CD4+ T cells, fewer expanded clones and increased TCR diversity were shown by the long-lived group, suggesting age selection. Total diversity estimates from one million sequenced T cells were considered lower bounds and underestimates.

Library method: 5' RACE. The reads were generated on an Illumina HiSeq 2500. A second PCR of about 6 to 12 cycles was run with a J-beta primer mix and a sample-barcoded 5' primer. A template-switch 5' adaptor carrying 12 random nucleotides introduced a unique molecular identifier onto each TCR beta cDNA molecule. Each sample yielded at least 3 million CDR3-containing paired-end reads. The Mint cDNA synthesis kit, primed by a TRBC-specific oligonucleotide, was used to synthesize first-strand cDNA from all RNA. Following uracil-DNA glycosylase treatment, all cDNA underwent a first 18-cycle PCR with the universal primers M1SS and BC2_uni_R. The published analysis was carried out like this. For normalization, 1 million high-quality reads, each with a distinct molecular identifier, were randomly selected from each sample. Instead of being binned into consensus sequences, reads that shared molecular identifiers were thrown out. MiTCR, with a Q25 quality threshold and the strictest error-elimination algorithm, was used for CDR3 identification, clonotype clustering and error correction. Lower-bound total TCR beta diversity was estimated with a nonparametric unseen species model using Euler transformation. Starting from the raw public reads, TCRdb applied fastp trimming at Q25, assembled clones with MiXCR and retained in-frame beta chains. Rows matching on CDR3 protein sequence are summarized as one entry with the most common DNA and genes. The V and J calls were determined by TCRdb, not by the authors. In all, the sample holds 1.6 million or so distinct CDR3 sequences, and 34% of those were seen once. The top ten clonotypes cover about 11% of the sample.

The donors were around 39 Caucasian individuals from Russia, aged roughly 6 to 100 years, who were systemically healthy. Ten milliliters of peripheral blood were collected from each donor into EDTA-treated Vacutainer tubes. PBMCs were isolated by Ficoll-Paque density-gradient centrifugation, with at least 7 million obtained per sample. Trizol reagent was used to extract total RNA from PBMCs, with at least 5.5 micrograms per sample. Naive CD45RAhigh/CD27high T cell percentages were measured by flow cytometry on a PBMC aliquot from every donor. Rearrangement joined TRBV7-2 to TRBJ2-1; TRBD2 might be the D gene, on 7 matching bases. Input material: blood. This clonotype was sampled from a woman in her 30s in good health. The DNA reads TGTGCCAGCAGCTTAGGTTTTTGGGGGGGCGGGAATGAGCAGTTCTTC. This encodes CASSLGFWGGGNEQFF.